The present T cell receptor (beta chain) was sequenced within a study of cytomegalovirus exposure and HLA in healthy donors (dated by TCRdb to 2015 to 2018). Concerning the study at large: In an earlier analysis of roughly 500 of the donors, around 290 Gb of sequence data and about 110 million unique TCR beta sequences from approximately 180 million T cells were reported. The T cell repertoires of under 750 subjects were profiled by immunosequencing and related to cytomegalovirus serostatus. Among some 400 genotyped donors of the cohort, an average of roughly 230,000 unique TCR beta nucleotide sequences was sequenced per donor, of which roughly 17% were non-productive. Alongside the repertoire data, information on donor age, sex, ethnicity and CMV serostatus was compiled. About five DR-DQ haplotypes were handled as single units for association and clustering because linkage in the cohort was strong. All discovery cohort repertoires had been generated using a single sequencing platform. The study was designed to test whether signatures of past pathogen exposure could be identified by cataloging public T cell receptors. Typing coverage differed by locus: A, B, C, DRB1 and DQB1 were typed in about 620-640 donors, DQA1 in about 500, DPA1 in nearly 610, and DPB1 in 450 to 480. High-throughput TCR immunosequencing, statistical association of individual TCRs with disease status, and machine learning were combined to predict cytomegalovirus infection status. The later analysis used no new phenotypic data to find candidate immune exposures, relying instead on TCR beta sequences and their occurrence across donors. A later analysis re-analyzed previously published TCR beta repertoires from 600 to 850 donors and added high-resolution HLA genotyping to study TCR occurrence patterns. In an earlier analysis of 500 to 650 of the donors, high-throughput TCR beta sequencing was used to judge whether each TCR beta V gene segment behaved as functional or pseudogenic. Approximately 310 gigabases of sequencing data and 78 million or so unique TCR sequences were included in an early release covering several hundred HLA-typed donors. Among the roughly 390 genotyped donors, more than 70% belonged to the genetic ancestry cluster associated with self-reported Caucasian donors. HLA typing covered class I and class II loci at four-digit resolution. In a later genetic analysis, genome-wide SNP genotypes for about 65% of the 666 donors were used, and that subset was treated as a discovery cohort. Besides the first cohort of about 730 subjects, a separate validation cohort made up of 120 different subjects was used. The research as a whole found: The classifier was reported to diagnose cytomegalovirus status with high specificity and sensitivity in both the original and validation cohorts. Sequencing depth was assumed to be roughly uniform across donors in the presence/absence analyses, though that assumption may not hold. Strong co-occurrence of HLA alleles, especially DR and DQ, made assigning TCR associations to individual alleles difficult. A few of the identified cytomegalovirus-associated TCR beta chains were confirmed in vitro to be specific for cytomegalovirus antigens. In a later analysis, HLA-associated TCR beta chains were found to be more clonally expanded and to have lower generation probabilities than equally common non-associated chains. Compared with the approximately 710-donor mean, donors in an Asian-associated ancestry cluster had fewer N-insertions in productive TCRs, according to a later genetic analysis. An earlier analysis of some 560 of the donors showed that most TCR beta V segments appeared in productive rearrangements either about 87% or about 30% of the time, which broadly matched IMGT annotations. It was suggested by the authors that the approach could potentially be generalized to other disease states and immunological phenotypes. A cluster of highly shared sequence variants was judged likely to represent a technical artifact of the sequencing pipeline. An association between a missense DCLRE1C variant and V-gene and J-gene trimming of TCR beta chains was found in a later genetic analysis and replicated in an independent cohort. Because HLA typing was missing for some donors at each locus, association tests included only the typed subset. According to a later analysis, parvovirus B19, influenza, CMV and Epstein-Barr virus appeared linked to several top co-occurrence clusters. Linkage disequilibrium might explain the correlated functional status among segregating V segments, but an unknown experimental factor could not be excluded. In a later analysis, 15,000 to 20,000 TCR beta sequences were associated with specific HLA alleles at a false discovery rate of 0.05. Because counts were too low, seventeen rarely observed V segments, including chromosome 9 orphons, were excluded from the earlier analysis of around 640 of the donors. The study listed 150 to 200 TCR beta chains as associated with cytomegalovirus. In a later analysis, the rate of TCR association differed among HLA loci, with DRB1 alleles having the most associated TCRs and HLA-C alleles having the fewest. Because the 87-base-pair reads could not distinguish some IMGT-functional V segments, including TRBV6-2 and TRBV6-3, those segments were excluded. In this cohort, only TCR beta chains were sequenced, and detectable features were limited by the absence of alpha or paired-chain data. Across donors, most TCR sequences were observed very rarely, whereas some public TCRs were present in many individuals. For the cohort, immune exposure information was limited to CMV serostatus. A further reported finding was that TCR beta sequences accurately predicted the HLA-A and HLA-B alleles for most subjects in the first cohort. Most CMV-associated TCR beta chains appeared to be HLA-restricted in a later analysis, and the HLA associations seemed to be driven largely by CMV exposure.

In the case of this clone: There is no known antigen for this receptor. The record has no base qualities; no much larger clone is one base away.

The cohort comprised under 700 healthy bone marrow donors. At the time of sampling, all cohort members were nominally healthy, though unrecorded immune exposures were likely present. The donor was CMV seronegative and was included in the group of a few hundred seronegative cohort members. Each donor provided a peripheral blood sample, and peripheral blood mononuclear cells were used for TCR beta sequencing. Genomic DNA extraction from the blood cell samples was performed with the Qiagen DNeasy Blood Extraction Kit. Receptors were amplified or captured by the immunoSEQ multiplex PCR assay. A mixture of 60 forward primers for TCR Vbeta segments and 13 reverse primers for TCR Jbeta segments was used in the multiplex PCR. Amplification of the CDR3 region of rearranged TCR beta genes was performed with a multiplex PCR assay on genomic DNA. Amplified TCR beta libraries were sequenced as 87-base-pair reads on the Illumina HiSeq System. The authors' pipeline ran thus. A later analysis counted tens of millions of unique TCR beta chains across the 550 to 800 repertoires, and roughly 11 million of these chains were shared by at least two donors. A nearest-neighbor algorithm error-corrected the raw reads and collapsed the reads into unique sequences, merging closely related sequences to remove PCR and sequencing errors. V, D and J gene segments were assigned by aligning CDR3 sequences to IMGT reference sequences. Each retained sequence needed at least a six-nucleotide match to both a V gene segment and a J gene segment. A rearrangement counted as productive if the CDR3 had no stop codons and remained in frame with V and J, and every other rearrangement counted as non-productive. Following IMGT convention, CDR3 was defined as the stretch from the second conserved V-encoded cysteine up to the conserved J-encoded phenylalanine. The earlier analysis of 587 of the donors excluded sequences that lacked an unambiguous match to a single V gene segment. In an earlier analysis of around 590 of the donors, a V segment was called functional when productive rearrangements were above 56.7%, and segregating when the standard deviation between donors exceeded 5%. To diagnose cytomegalovirus status from the catalog of TCR beta chain sequences, a statistical classification framework was built. In a later analysis, TCR nucleotide sequences were compared against IMGT/GENE-DB human TR gene sequences so that V and J genes could be assigned. The TCRdist pipeline was used in a later analysis to assign CDR3 sequences and most-parsimonious VDJ recombination scenarios. In a later analysis, each TCR beta chain was defined by its CDR3 amino acid sequence together with its V-gene family, and reads without a unique V-gene family were excluded. As a way to deal with suspected cross-contamination and a sequencing artifact, a later analysis dropped 592 nucleotide sequences that were highly shared and had low generation probability. A later analysis calculated a clonal expansion index for each public chain from normalized within-repertoire ranks of inferred template counts. In a later analysis, generation probabilities were computed using a VDJ recombination model fitted to out-of-frame rearrangements, and the results were checked against IGoR. In a later analysis, hypergeometric tests were used to score TCR-TCR, TCR-HLA and TCR-CMV co-occurrence, with a repertoire-size bias correction applied to TCR pairs. A later analysis estimated false discovery rates by permuting HLA or CMV assignments 20 times. In a later analysis, co-occurring TCRs were grouped with DBSCAN, and TCRdist sequence similarity was added when clustering was performed within HLA-allele-positive subsets. For co-occurrence clustering, repertoires with fewer than 30,000 or more than 120,000 public chains were excluded, along with 4 to 6 repertoires with anomalous nucleotide sharing. The immuneACCESS repertoire file appears here via TCRdb, limited to in-frame rearrangements. These files lack a portion of the clones; in checked studies, under half of the deficit traces to unresolved V genes, and the cause of the others is not known. That table supplies the V and J calls and clone size; D and trimming were determined from the DNA. Counted in this sample were around 150,000 clones; about 80% of them appeared once. Of the sample, 2.2% falls within the top ten clones.

The CDR3 starts with the cysteine, ends with the phenylalanine, and has 15 residues. Just the 45-base CDR3 DNA is kept, in frame starting at base 1. V lost 0 bases and J lost 2 bases; the stretch between them is 12 bases long. For CDR1 and CDR2, the germline V gene (reference sequence) lists SGHNT and YYREEE. The sequenced sample was PBMCs. The receptor's source is a man aged 25 to 45 in good health and CMV-seronegative. This chain joins TRBV5-4 to TRBJ2-7; TRBD2 is a weak D gene call, 6 bases matching. The DNA is TGTGCCAGCAGCTTGGCGAGGGGAGGCCCCTACGAGCAGTACTTC. Its translation is CASSLARGGPYEQYF.